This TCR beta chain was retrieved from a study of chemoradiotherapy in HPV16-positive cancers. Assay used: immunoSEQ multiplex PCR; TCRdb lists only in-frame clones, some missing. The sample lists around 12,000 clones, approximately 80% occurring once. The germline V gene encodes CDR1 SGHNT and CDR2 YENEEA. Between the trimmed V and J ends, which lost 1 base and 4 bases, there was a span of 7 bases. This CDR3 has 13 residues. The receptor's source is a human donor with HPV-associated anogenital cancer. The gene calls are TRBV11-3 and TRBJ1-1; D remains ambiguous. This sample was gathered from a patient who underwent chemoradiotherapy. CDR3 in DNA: TGTGCCAGCAGCTTAGGTCGGGTCACTGAAGCTTTCTTT. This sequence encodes CASSLGRVTEAFF.